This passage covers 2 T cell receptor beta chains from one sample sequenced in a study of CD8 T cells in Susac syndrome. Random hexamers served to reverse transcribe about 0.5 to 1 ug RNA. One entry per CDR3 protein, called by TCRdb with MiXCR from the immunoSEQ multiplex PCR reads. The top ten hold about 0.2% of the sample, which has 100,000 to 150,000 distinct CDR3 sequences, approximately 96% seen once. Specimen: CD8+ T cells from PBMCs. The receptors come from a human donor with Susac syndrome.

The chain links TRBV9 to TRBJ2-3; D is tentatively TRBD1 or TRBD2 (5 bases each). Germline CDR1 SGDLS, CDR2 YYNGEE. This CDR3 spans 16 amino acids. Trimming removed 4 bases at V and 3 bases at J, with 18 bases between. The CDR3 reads CASSPSGGEGTDTQYF. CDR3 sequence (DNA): TGTGCCAGCAGCCCGAGTGGAGGTGAGGGGACAGATACGCAGTATTTT.

For the CDR3, the DNA is TGTGCCAGCAGTTTAGCCAGGGACACTGAAGCTTTCTTT. This translates into CASSLARDTEAFF. V and J are TRBV12-3 or TRBV12-4 and TRBJ1-1; perhaps TRBD1 as D (5 bases). The CDR3 spans 13 residues. The V end was cut by 0 bases, the J end by 3 bases, with 5 bases between.